Presented here are 16 T cell receptor beta chains from one specimen sequenced in a study of T-cell memory formation after mild COVID-19. Each CDR3 protein is one row after TCRdb ran MiXCR on the 5' RACE reads. The repertoire consists of about 210,000 distinct CDR3 sequences, with about 11% occurring once and the leading ten covering under 3.5%. The sample comprised PBMCs or a T cell subset sorted from them (not recorded which). The receptors come from a man in his late teens or twenties who had mild COVID-19 (a few samples of this study predate the infection). Cell type and time point are not known.

This clonotype has just a few counts. This chain uses TRBV5-1 with TRBJ2-7; D remains unclear. Per germline, CDR1 SGHRS and CDR2 YFSETQ. The CDR3 has 12 residues. V was cut by 0 bases and J by 6 bases, with 7 bases left in between. This CDR3 reads CASSLGHSEQYF. CDR3 bases: TGCGCCAGCAGCTTGGGGCACTCCGAGCAGTACTTC.

Only a few counts were recorded for this clonotype. The chain joins TRBV5-1 to TRBJ2-1; D is unclear. Trimming took off 1 base at V and 4 bases at J, with 12 bases between the two ends. Germline CDR1 SGHRS, CDR2 YFSETQ. The CDR3 consists of 15 residues. The chain's CDR3 is CASSLRKTSYNEQFF. CDR3 nucleotide sequence: TGCGCCAGCAGCTTGCGAAAGACGAGTTACAATGAGCAGTTCTTC.

This clonotype was counted at least ten times. V is TRBV18 and J is TRBJ2-3, with 8 bases aligning to TRBD1. Germline V lookup: CDR1 KGHSH, CDR2 LQKENI. The CDR3 is made up of 15 amino acids. V dropped 3 bases and J dropped 10; count of bases not matched to a gene: 12. This CDR3 reads CASSPRTGTSPPQYF. Here the CDR3 DNA reads TGTGCCAGCTCACCCAGGACAGGGACGTCTCCTCCGCAGTATTTT.

This chain uses TRBV7-2 with TRBJ2-5, with 11 bases matching TRBD2. With 1 base clipped from V and 0 bases from J, the junction kept 7 bases outside the gene matches. Germline CDR1 and CDR2: SGHTA and FQGNSA. The CDR3 is 18 residues long. The CDR3 DNA follows: TGTGCCAGCAGCTTAGGGGCCCGACTAGCGGGGAACCAAGAGACCCAGTACTTC. It is translated as CASSLGARLAGNQETQYF.

This clonotype has just a few counts. The chain is built from TRBV6-6 and TRBJ2-5; TRBD1 aligns across 7 bases. Trimming took 4 bases from V and 5 from J; bases not matched to a gene: 7. The CDR3 spans 14 residues. Per germline, CDR1 MNHNY and CDR2 SVGAGI (reference sequence). DNA of the CDR3: TGTGCCAGCAGTTCCCCGACAGGGACGGAGACCCAGTACTTC. Protein sequence: CASSSPTGTETQYF.

This chain links TRBV6-2 or TRBV6-3 with TRBJ2-7; 9 positions match TRBD2. CDR3 size: 15 residues. Germline CDR1 and CDR2: MNHEY and SVGEGT. Trimming at V came to 6 bases and at J to 2 bases, leaving 8 bases not matched to a gene. The CDR3 DNA follows: TGTGCCAGCAGGGTAGCGGGGGCCCCGACCTACGAGCAGTACTTC. Encoded protein: CASRVAGAPTYEQYF.

This clonotype has more than one count but fewer than ten. The chain uses TRBV9 and TRBJ2-7; D unresolved. V lost 4 bases and J lost 2, with 13 bases in between. CDR3 size: 14 residues. The V gene's germline CDR1 is SGDLS and CDR2 YYNGEE. CDR3: CASSLGPPPYEQYF. The CDR3 nucleotides read TGTGCCAGCAGCCTAGGGCCCCCCCCCTACGAGCAGTACTTC.

This clonotype was detected a few times. The chain carries TRBV20-1 and TRBJ1-1; D is ambiguous. The V gene's germline CDR1 is DFQATT and CDR2 SNEGSKA (reference sequence). This CDR3 is 14 amino acids long. Trimming took 1 base from V and 13 from J, leaving 22 bases between them. The CDR3 region is CSARVGGSGSVNFF. The CDR3 DNA reads as TGCAGTGCTAGAGTGGGAGGGTCCGGGTCGGTTAATTTCTTT.

This clonotype was found a few times. This chain connects TRBV6-8 to TRBJ1-5; TRBD1 might be the D (6 bases). The V end lost 11 bases, the J end lost 6 bases, and 17 bases lay between the germline ends. Germline lookup yields CDR1 MNHGY and CDR2 SAAAGT. The CDR3 totals 13 residues. CDR3 sequence: CASRTGGGQPQHF. DNA of the CDR3: TGTGCCTCCCGGACGGGAGGGGGTCAGCCCCAGCATTTT.

The table lists this clonotype with many counts. This chain uses TRBV7-2 with TRBJ1-5; 8 bases are shared with TRBD1. The CDR3 has 18 amino acids. The V gene's germline CDR1 is SGHTA and CDR2 FQGNSA. V shed 2 bases and J 6 bases; nucleotides not matched to a gene: 15. The CDR3 DNA reads TGTGCCAGCAGCTTACGCCCGGCAGGACAGGGTATGGGTCAGCCCCAGCATTTT. Residues: CASSLRPAGQGMGQPQHF.

This clonotype was recorded many times. The chain is built from TRBV5-1 and TRBJ2-1; D might be TRBD1 or TRBD2, each matching 6 bases. This CDR3 is 15 amino acids long. Germline CDR1 SGHRS, CDR2 YFSETQ. V shed 2 bases and J shed 0 bases, with 9 bases lying between them. The CDR3 reads CASSLGGPSYNEQFF. DNA for the CDR3: TGCGCCAGCAGCTTAGGGGGGCCCTCCTACAATGAGCAGTTCTTC.

A few counts support this clonotype. J is TRBJ1-2 and V is TRBV27; 7 bases fit TRBD1. Germline-derived CDR1 and CDR2 are MNHEY and SMNVEV (reference sequence). There are 14 residues in the CDR3. Germline trimming cut 9 bases from V and 3 bases from J; bases unmatched to any gene: 10. In DNA form, the CDR3 reads TGTGCCAGTGGGAAGAGGGACAGCTACTATGGCTACACCTTC. Translated, it gives CASGKRDSYYGYTF.

Only a few counts were recorded for this clonotype. The chain joins TRBV7-9 to TRBJ1-1; D ambiguous. Germline V gene sequence: CDR1 SEHNR, CDR2 FQNEAQ (reference sequence). V gave up 0 bases and J gave up 6 bases, with 17 bases separating them. The CDR3 runs 16 residues. CDR3 in amino acids: CASSLAPAKGRAEAFF. For the CDR3, the DNA is TGTGCCAGCAGCTTAGCCCCGGCGAAGGGAAGGGCTGAAGCTTTCTTT.

This clonotype turned up a few times. The V and J genes are TRBV20-1 and TRBJ2-7, with TRBD1 matching over 7 bases. J was trimmed by 6 bases and V by 6 bases; bases with no gene match: 11. The CDR3 contains 13 residues. Germline values: CDR1 DFQATT, CDR2 SNEGSKA (reference sequence). The CDR3 DNA reads as TGCAGTGCCACAACGCCCTCAGGGGGCGAGCAGTACGTC. Protein: CSATTPSGGEQYV.

The V and J genes are TRBV7-2 and TRBJ1-1; weak D call: TRBD1 (5 bases). The length of the CDR3 is 16 residues. From germline, CDR1 is SGHTA and CDR2 FQGNSA. V was shortened by 5 bases and J by 4 bases, with 20 bases between the two germline ends. The CDR3 DNA follows: TGTGCCAGCAGCCCCGGGTCAGGGAAGGGCGCCACTGAAGCTTTCTTT. Protein: CASSPGSGKGATEAFF.

This clonotype was seen more than once but under ten times. The J gene is TRBJ2-2, the V gene TRBV6-2 or TRBV6-3; unclear D gene. The V and J ends lost 0 bases and 4 bases respectively, with 6 bases between them. The CDR3 runs to 14 residues. Germline V CDR1 and CDR2: MNHEY, SVGEGT. CDR3 sequence (DNA): TGTGCCAGCAGTTACTCGGCCACCACCGGGGAGCTGTTTTTT. It specifies CASSYSATTGELFF.